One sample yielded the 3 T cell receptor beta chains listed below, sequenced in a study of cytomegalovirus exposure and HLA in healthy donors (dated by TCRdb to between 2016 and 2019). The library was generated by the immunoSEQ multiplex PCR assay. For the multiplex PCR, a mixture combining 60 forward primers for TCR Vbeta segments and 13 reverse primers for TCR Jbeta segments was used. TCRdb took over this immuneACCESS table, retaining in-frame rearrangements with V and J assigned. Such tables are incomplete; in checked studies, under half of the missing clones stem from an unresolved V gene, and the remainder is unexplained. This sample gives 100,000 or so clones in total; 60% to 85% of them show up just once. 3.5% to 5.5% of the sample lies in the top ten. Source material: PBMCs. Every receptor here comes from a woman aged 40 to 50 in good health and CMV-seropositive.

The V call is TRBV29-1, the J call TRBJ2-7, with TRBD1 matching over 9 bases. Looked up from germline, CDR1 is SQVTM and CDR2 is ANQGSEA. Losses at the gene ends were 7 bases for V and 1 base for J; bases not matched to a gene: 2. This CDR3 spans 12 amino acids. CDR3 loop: CSAGTGSYEQYF. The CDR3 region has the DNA TGCAGCGCCGGGACAGGGTCCTACGAGCAGTACTTC.

The CDR3 bases are TGTGCCAGCAGAGACAGGCCTGATCAGCCCCAGCATTTT. Translated: CASRDRPDQPQHF. The chain is built from TRBV6-1 and TRBJ1-5, with a tentative D call TRBD1 (6 bases). The CDR3 is 13 residues long. In germline, CDR1 is MNHNS, CDR2 SASEGT. The V end was cut by 6 bases, the J end by 5 bases, with 11 bases between.

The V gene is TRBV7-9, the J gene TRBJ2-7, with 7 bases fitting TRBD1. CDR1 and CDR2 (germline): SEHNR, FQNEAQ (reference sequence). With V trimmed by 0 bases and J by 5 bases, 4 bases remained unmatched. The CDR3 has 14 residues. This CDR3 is CASSLARGPDEQYF. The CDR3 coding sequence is TGTGCCAGCAGCTTAGCTAGGGGGCCGGACGAGCAGTACTTC.